Shown below are 3 T cell receptor beta chains from a single sample sequenced in a study of cytomegalovirus exposure and HLA in healthy donors. The repertoire was sequenced with immunoSEQ multiplex PCR; TCRdb's copy has only in-frame clones and lacks some. The sample lists over 200,000 clones; less than 90% were seen once. The sample consisted of PBMCs. The receptor set was obtained from a woman aged 18-35 years in good health and CMV-seronegative.

J is TRBJ2-5 and V is TRBV9, with 12 bases aligning to TRBD2. The germline CDR1 and CDR2 sequences are SGDLS and YYNGEE. The CDR3 contains 16 residues. The V and J ends lost 4 bases and 4 bases, in that order; junction bases with no gene match: 8. CDR3 DNA: TGTGCCAGCAGCCAAGGACTAGCGGGGAAAAGAGAGACCCAGTACTTC. This sequence encodes CASSQGLAGKRETQYF.

This clone has just a few counts. The chain couples TRBV30 to TRBJ2-2, with a possible D match to TRBD2 (6 bases). V lost 6 bases and J lost 4, with 9 bases in between. The CDR3 runs 12 residues. The V gene's germline CDR1 is GTSNPN and CDR2 SVGIG (reference sequence). The CDR3 region has the DNA TGTGCCTGCGGGGGATTCACCGGGGAGCTGTTTTTT. Translated: CACGGFTGELFF.

The rearrangement links TRBV5-1 to TRBJ2-3, with unresolved D. The CDR3 is 15 residues long. Germline CDR1 reads SGHRS; CDR2 reads YFSETQ. The V end lost 0 bases, the J end lost 5 bases, and 13 bases lay between the germline ends. CDR3 in DNA: TGCGCCAGCAGCTTGGCGGGCCGGAGTGGAGATACGCAGTATTTT. Protein product: CASSLAGRSGDTQYF.